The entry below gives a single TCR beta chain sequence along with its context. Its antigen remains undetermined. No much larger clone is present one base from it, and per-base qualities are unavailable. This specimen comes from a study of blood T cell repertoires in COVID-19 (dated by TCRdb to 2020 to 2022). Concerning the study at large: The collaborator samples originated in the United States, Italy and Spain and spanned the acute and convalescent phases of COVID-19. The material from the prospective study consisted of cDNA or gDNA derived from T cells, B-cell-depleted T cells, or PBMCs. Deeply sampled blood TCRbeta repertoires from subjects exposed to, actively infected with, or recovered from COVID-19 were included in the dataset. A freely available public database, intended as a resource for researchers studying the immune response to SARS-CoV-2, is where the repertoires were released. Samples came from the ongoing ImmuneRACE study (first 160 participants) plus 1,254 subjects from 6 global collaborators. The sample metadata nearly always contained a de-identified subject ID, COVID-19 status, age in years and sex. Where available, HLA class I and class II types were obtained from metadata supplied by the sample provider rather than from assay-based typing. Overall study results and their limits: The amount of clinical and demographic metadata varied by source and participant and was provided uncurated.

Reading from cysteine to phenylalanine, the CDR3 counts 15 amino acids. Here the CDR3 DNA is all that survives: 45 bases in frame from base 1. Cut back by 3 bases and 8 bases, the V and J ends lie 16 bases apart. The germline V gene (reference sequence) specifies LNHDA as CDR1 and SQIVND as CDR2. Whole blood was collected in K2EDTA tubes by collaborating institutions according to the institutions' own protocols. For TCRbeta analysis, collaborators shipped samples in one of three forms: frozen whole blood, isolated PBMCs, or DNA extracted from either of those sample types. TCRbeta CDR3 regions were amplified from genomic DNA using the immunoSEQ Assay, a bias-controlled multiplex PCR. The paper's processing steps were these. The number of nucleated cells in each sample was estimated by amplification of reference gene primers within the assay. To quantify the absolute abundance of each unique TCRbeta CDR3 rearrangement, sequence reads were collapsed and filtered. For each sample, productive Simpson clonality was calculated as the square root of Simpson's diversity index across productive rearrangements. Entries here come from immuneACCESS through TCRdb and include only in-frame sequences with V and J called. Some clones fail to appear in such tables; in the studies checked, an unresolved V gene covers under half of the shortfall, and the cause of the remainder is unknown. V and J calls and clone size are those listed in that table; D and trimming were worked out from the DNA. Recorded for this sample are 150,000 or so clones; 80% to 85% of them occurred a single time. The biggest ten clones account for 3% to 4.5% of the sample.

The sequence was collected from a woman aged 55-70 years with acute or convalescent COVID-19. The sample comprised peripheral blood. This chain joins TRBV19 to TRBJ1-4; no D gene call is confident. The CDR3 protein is CASSISTTFREKLFF. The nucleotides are TGTGCCAGTAGTATCTCCACAACGTTCCGCGAAAAACTGTTTTTT.